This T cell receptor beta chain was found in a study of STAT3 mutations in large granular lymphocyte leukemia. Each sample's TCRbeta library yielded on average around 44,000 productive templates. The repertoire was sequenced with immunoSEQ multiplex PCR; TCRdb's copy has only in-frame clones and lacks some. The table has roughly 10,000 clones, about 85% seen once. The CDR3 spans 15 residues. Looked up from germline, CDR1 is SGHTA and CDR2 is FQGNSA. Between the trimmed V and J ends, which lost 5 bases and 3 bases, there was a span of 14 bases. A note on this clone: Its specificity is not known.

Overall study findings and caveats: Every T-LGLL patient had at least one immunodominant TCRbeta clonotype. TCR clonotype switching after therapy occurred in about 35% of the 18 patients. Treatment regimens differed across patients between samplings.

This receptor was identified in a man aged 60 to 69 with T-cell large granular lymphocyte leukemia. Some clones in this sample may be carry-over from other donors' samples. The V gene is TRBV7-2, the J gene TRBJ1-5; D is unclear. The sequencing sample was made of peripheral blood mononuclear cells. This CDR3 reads CASSPPPGNNQPQHF. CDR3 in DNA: TGTGCCAGCAGCCCCCCTCCGGGAAACAATCAGCCCCAGCATTTT. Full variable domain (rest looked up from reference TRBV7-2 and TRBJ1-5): GAGVSQSPSNKVTEKGKDVELRCDPISGHTALYWYRQSLGQGLEFLIYFQGNSAPDKSGLPSDRFSAERTGGSVSTLTIQRTQQEDSAVYLCASSPPPGNNQPQHFGDGTRLSIL.